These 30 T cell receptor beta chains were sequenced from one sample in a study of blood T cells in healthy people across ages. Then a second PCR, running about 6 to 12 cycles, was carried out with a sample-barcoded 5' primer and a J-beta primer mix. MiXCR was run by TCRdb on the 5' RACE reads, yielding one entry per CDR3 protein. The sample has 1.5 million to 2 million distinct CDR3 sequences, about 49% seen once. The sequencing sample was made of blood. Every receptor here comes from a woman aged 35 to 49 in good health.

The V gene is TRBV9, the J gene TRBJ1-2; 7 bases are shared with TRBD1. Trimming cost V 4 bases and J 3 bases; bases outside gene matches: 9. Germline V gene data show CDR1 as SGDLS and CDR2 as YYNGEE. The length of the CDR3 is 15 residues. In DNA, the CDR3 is TGTGCCAGCAGCCCCGGGACAGTAAAAGACTATGGCTACACCTTC. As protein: CASSPGTVKDYGYTF.

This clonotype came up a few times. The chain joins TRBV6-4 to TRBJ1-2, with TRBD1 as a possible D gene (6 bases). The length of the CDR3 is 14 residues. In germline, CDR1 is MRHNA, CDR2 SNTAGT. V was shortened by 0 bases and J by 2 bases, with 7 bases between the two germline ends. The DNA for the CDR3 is TGTGCCAGCAGTGACTCGGGGACAAACTATGGCTACACCTTC. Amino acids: CASSDSGTNYGYTF.

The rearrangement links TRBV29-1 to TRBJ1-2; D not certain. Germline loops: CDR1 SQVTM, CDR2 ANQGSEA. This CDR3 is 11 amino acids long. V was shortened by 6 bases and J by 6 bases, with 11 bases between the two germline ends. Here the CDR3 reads CSVPGSNGYTF. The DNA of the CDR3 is TGCAGCGTCCCCGGATCGAATGGCTACACCTTC.

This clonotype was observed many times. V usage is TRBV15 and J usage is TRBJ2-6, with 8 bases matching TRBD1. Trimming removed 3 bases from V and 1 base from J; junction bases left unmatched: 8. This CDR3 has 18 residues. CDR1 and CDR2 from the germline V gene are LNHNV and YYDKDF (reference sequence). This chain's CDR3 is CATSSDGTGDSGANVLTF. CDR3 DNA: TGTGCCACCAGCAGCGACGGGACAGGTGATTCTGGGGCCAACGTCCTGACTTTC.

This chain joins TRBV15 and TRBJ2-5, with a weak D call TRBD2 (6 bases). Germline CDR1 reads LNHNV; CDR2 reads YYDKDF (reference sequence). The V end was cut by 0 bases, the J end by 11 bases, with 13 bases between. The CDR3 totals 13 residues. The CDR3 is CATSRDPGGPQYF. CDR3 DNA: TGTGCCACCAGCAGAGATCCCGGGGGACCTCAGTACTTC.

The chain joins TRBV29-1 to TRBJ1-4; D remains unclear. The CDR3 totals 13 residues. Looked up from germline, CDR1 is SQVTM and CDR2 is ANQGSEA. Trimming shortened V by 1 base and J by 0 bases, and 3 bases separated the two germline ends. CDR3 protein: CSVEGATNEKLFF. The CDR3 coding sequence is TGCAGCGTTGAAGGAGCAACTAATGAAAAACTGTTTTTT.

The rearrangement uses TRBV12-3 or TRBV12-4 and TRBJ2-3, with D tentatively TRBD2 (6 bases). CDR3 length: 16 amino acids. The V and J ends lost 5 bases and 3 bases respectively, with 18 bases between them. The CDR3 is CASSTNPGLKTDTQYF. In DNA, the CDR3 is TGTGCCAGCAGTACCAACCCGGGACTCAAAACAGATACGCAGTATTTT.

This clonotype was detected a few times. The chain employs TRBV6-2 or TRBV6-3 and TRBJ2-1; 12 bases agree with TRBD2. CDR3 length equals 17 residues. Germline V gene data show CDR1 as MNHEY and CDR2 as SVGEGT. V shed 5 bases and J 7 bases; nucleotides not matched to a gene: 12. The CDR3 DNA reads TGTGCCAGCAGTGACTTAGAGCTAGCGGGGGGGCCGAATGAGCAGTTCTTC. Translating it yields CASSDLELAGGPNEQFF.

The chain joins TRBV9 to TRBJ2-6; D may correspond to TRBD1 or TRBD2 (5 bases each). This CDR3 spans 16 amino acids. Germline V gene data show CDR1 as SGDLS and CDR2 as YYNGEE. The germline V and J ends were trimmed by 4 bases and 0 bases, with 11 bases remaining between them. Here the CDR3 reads CASSTRDHSGANVLTF. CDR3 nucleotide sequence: TGTGCCAGCAGCACCCGGGACCACTCTGGGGCCAACGTCCTGACTTTC.

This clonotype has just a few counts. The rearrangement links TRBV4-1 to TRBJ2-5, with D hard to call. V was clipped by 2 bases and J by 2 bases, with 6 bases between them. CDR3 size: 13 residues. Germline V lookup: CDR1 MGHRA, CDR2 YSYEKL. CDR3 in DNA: TGCGCCAGCAGCCAATTTCAGCAAGAGACCCAGTACTTC. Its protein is CASSQFQQETQYF.

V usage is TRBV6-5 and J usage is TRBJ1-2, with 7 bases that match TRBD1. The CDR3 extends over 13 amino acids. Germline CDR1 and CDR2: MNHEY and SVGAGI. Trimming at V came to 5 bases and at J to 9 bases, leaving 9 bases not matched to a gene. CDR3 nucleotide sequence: TGTGCCAGCAGTCAACGAACAGGGGATAGCTACACCTTC. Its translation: CASSQRTGDSYTF.

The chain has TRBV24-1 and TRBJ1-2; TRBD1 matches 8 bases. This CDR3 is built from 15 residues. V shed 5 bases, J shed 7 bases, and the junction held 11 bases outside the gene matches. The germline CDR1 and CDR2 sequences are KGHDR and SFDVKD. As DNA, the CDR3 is TGTGCCACCAGTGTGGCAGGACAGGGTTTAGGTGGCTACACCTTC. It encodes CATSVAGQGLGGYTF.

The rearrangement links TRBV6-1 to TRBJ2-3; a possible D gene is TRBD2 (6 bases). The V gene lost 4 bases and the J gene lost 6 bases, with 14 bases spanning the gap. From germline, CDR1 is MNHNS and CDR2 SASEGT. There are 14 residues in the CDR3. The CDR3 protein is CASSVRARGDTQYF. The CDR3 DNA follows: TGTGCCAGCAGTGTTCGGGCCCGGGGGGATACGCAGTATTTT.

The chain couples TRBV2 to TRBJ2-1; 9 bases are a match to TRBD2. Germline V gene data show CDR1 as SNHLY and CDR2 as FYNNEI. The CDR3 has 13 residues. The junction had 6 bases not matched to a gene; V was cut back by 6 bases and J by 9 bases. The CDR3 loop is CASRAGTSPEQFF. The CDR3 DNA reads TGTGCCAGCAGAGCCGGGACTAGCCCTGAGCAGTTCTTC.

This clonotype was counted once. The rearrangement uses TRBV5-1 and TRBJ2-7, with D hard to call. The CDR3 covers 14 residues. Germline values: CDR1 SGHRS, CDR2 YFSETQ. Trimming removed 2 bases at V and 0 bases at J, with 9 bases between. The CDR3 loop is CASSFRSSSYEQYF. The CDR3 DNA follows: TGCGCCAGCAGCTTCCGATCGAGCTCCTACGAGCAGTACTTC.

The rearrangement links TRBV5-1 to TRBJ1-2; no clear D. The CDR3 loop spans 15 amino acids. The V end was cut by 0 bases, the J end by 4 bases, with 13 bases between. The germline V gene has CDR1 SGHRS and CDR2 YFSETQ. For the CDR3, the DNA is TGCGCCAGCAGCTTGGACATAAAAGGCGGCTATGGCTACACCTTC. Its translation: CASSLDIKGGYGYTF.

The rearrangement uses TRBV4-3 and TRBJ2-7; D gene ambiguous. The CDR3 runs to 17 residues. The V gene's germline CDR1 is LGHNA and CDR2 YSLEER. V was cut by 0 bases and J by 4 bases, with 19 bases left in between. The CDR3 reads CASSQDVRFDLQYEQYF. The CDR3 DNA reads TGCGCCAGCAGCCAAGATGTTCGGTTCGACCTCCAGTACGAGCAGTACTTC.

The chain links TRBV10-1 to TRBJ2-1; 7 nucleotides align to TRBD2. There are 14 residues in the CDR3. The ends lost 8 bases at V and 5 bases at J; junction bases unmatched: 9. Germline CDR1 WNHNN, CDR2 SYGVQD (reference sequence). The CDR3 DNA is TGCGCCAGCCGAACCGGGACTATACACAATGAGCAGTTCTTC. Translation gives CASRTGTIHNEQFF.

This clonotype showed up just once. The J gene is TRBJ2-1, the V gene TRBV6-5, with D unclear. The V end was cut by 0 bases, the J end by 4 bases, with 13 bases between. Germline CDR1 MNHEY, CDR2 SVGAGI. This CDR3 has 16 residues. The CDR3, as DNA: TGTGCCAGCAGTTACTCGGTTGGTGAGCGTTACAATGAGCAGTTCTTC. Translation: CASSYSVGERYNEQFF.

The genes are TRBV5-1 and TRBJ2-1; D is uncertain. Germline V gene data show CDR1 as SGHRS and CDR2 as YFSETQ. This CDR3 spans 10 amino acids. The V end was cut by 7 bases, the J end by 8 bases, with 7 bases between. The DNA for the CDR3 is TGCGCCAGCCCTACGGATGAGCAGTTCTTC. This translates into CASPTDEQFF.

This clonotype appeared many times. The CDR3 DNA reads TGTGCCAGCAGTTTAACGACAGCCTACACAGATACGCAGTATTTT. Translation: CASSLTTAYTDTQYF. V is TRBV27 and J is TRBJ2-3, with D possibly TRBD1 on 5 matching bases. Germline V gene data show CDR1 as MNHEY and CDR2 as SMNVEV (reference sequence). V was shortened by 2 bases and J by 2 bases, with 11 bases between the two germline ends. The CDR3 runs 15 residues.

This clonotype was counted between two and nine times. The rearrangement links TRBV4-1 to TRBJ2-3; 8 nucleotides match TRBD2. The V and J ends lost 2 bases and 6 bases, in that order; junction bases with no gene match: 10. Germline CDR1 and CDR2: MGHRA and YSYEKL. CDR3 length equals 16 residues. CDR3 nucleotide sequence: TGCGCCAGCAGCCAAACAGAGGGACTAGTGCGGGATACGCAGTATTTT. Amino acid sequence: CASSQTEGLVRDTQYF.

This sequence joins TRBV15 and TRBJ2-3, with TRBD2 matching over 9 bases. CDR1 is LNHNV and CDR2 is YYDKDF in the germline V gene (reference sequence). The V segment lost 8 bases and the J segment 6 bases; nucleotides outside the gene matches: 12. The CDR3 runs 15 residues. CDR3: CATQRRGGAADTQYF. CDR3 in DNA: TGTGCCACCCAAAGGCGGGGGGGCGCTGCGGATACGCAGTATTTT.

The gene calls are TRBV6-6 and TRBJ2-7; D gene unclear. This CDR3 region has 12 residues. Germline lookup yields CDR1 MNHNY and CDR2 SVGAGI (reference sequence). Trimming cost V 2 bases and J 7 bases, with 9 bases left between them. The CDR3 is CASSYRENEQYF. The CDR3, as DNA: TGTGCCAGCAGTTACAGGGAAAATGAGCAGTACTTC.

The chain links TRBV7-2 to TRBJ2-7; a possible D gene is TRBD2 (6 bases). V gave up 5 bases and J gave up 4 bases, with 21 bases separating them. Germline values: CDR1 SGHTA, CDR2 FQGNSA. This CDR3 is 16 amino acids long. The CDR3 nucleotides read TGTGCCAGCAGCCTCCGCGTGGGAGGACTATTTTACGAGCAGTACTTC. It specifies CASSLRVGGLFYEQYF.

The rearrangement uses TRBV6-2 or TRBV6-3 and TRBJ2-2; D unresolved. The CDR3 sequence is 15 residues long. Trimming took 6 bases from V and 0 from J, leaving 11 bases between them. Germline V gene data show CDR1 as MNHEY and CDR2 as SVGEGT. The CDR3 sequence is CASSQPHTNTGELFF. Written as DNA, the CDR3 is TGTGCCAGCAGCCAACCCCATACGAACACCGGGGAGCTGTTTTTT.

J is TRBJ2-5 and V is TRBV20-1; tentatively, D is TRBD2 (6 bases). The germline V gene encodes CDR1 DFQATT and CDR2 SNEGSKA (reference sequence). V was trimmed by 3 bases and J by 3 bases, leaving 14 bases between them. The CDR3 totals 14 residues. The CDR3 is CSARGGELKETQYF. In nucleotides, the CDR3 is TGCAGTGCTAGGGGCGGGGAACTTAAAGAGACCCAGTACTTC.

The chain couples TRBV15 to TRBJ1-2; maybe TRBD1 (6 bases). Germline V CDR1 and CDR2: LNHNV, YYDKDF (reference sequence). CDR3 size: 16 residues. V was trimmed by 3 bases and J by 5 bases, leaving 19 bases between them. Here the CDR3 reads CATSSGQGQPFYGYTF. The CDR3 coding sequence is TGTGCCACCAGCAGTGGGCAGGGGCAACCCTTTTATGGCTACACCTTC.

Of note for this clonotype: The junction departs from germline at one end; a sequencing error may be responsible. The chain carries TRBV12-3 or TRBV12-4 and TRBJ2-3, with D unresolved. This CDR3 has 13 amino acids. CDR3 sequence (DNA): TGTGCCGGCAGCATAGGGAAGGCAGATGCGCAGTATTTT. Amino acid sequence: CAGSIGKADAQYF.

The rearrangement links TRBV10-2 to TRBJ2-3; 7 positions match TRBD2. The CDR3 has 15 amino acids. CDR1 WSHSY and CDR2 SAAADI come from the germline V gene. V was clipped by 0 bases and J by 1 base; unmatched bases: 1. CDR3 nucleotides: TGCGCCAGCAGTGAGTCCACTAGCGGCACAGATACGCAGTATTTT. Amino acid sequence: CASSESTSGTDTQYF.